Listed below are T cell receptor beta chains from one sample, sequenced in a study of blood T cell repertoires in COVID-19. TCRdb's table, derived via immunoSEQ multiplex PCR, lists solely in-frame clones and lacks some. This sample yields about 82,000 clones, of which about 78% are seen a single time; roughly a third belongs to the top ten. The sequenced material came from peripheral blood. The receptors stem from a man aged 60 to 75 with COVID-19, enrolled during active disease. Both conserved end residues are part of each CDR3. The order of the fields is V gene, J gene, clone size, D gene, CDR3 protein, CDR3 DNA. A D gene is named only where the DNA matches it firmly. Some rows mark clone size as missing; the rest say once, few, many or name a class of expanded clone.

v_gene: TRBV27; j_gene: TRBJ1-2; abundance: .; d_gene: .; CDR3aa: CASSLSGDYGYTF; CDR3nt: TGTGCCAGCAGTTTATCCGGGGACTATGGCTACACCTTC
v_gene: TRBV5-1; j_gene: TRBJ2-3; abundance: .; d_gene: .; CDR3aa: CASSLWRAATDTQYF; CDR3nt: TGCGCCAGCAGCTTGTGGAGGGCCGCCACAGATACGCAGTATTTT
v_gene: TRBV5-4; j_gene: TRBJ2-3; abundance: .; d_gene: .; CDR3aa: CASSRATGRSDTQYF; CDR3nt: TGTGCCAGCAGCCGCGCTACTGGGAGGTCAGATACGCAGTATTTT
v_gene: TRBV7-9; j_gene: TRBJ2-6; abundance: many; d_gene: .; CDR3aa: CASSSGVSGANVLTF; CDR3nt: TGTGCCAGCAGCTCTGGAGTCTCTGGGGCCAACGTCCTGACTTTC
v_gene: TRBV12-5; j_gene: TRBJ1-1; abundance: .; d_gene: .; CDR3aa: CASALDGSGTEAFF; CDR3nt: TGTGCTAGTGCTCTGGACGGATCGGGGACTGAAGCTTTCTTT
v_gene: TRBV7-9; j_gene: TRBJ2-2; abundance: .; d_gene: .; CDR3aa: CASSLAPWPWELFF; CDR3nt: TGTGCCAGCAGCTTAGCCCCTTGGCCGTGGGAGCTGTTTTTT
v_gene: TRBV11-2; j_gene: TRBJ1-6; abundance: .; d_gene: .; CDR3aa: CASSLGQGNSPLHF; CDR3nt: TGTGCCAGCAGCTTAGGGCAGGGTAATTCACCCCTCCACTTT
v_gene: TRBV4-3; j_gene: TRBJ2-7; abundance: many; d_gene: .; CDR3aa: CASSQESVSLREQYF; CDR3nt: TGCGCCAGCAGCCAAGAATCAGTCTCGCTTCGCGAGCAGTACTTC
v_gene: TRBV7-2; j_gene: TRBJ1-5; abundance: .; d_gene: TRBD1; CDR3aa: CASSLAGTGGGNQPQHF; CDR3nt: TGTGCCAGCAGCTTAGCAGGGACAGGGGGCGGCAATCAGCCCCAGCATTTT
v_gene: TRBV6-5; j_gene: TRBJ1-2; abundance: .; d_gene: .; CDR3aa: CASGPTGNDGYTF; CDR3nt: TGTGCCAGCGGACCAACAGGGAATGATGGCTACACCTTC
v_gene: TRBV7-8; j_gene: TRBJ2-7; abundance: .; d_gene: TRBD2; CDR3aa: CASSLGGGDVWEQYF; CDR3nt: TGTGCCAGCAGCTTAGGGGGAGGGGATGTGTGGGAGCAGTACTTC
v_gene: TRBV7-2; j_gene: TRBJ1-4; abundance: .; d_gene: TRBD1; CDR3aa: CASSLARQGGNEKLFF; CDR3nt: TGTGCCAGCAGCTTAGCCCGACAGGGAGGTAATGAAAAACTGTTTTTT
v_gene: TRBV5-1; j_gene: TRBJ2-1; abundance: few; d_gene: .; CDR3aa: CASSAQGNEQFF; CDR3nt: TGCGCCAGCAGCGCACAGGGCAATGAGCAGTTCTTC
v_gene: TRBV6-6; j_gene: TRBJ1-2; abundance: few; d_gene: .; CDR3aa: CASKLGDKGLGGYTF; CDR3nt: TGTGCCAGCAAGTTAGGGGACAAAGGTTTGGGAGGCTACACCTTC
v_gene: TRBV5-1; j_gene: TRBJ1-6; abundance: .; d_gene: .; CDR3aa: CASSSRQTGSLGGDSPLHF; CDR3nt: TGCGCCAGCAGCTCTCGACAGACAGGTTCTTTGGGCGGAGATTCACCCCTCCACTTT
v_gene: TRBV5-5; j_gene: TRBJ2-5; abundance: .; d_gene: TRBD2; CDR3aa: CASSLQRERRETQYF; CDR3nt: TGTGCCAGCAGCTTACAGCGGGAACGGAGAGAGACCCAGTACTTC
v_gene: TRBV2; j_gene: TRBJ2-7; abundance: .; d_gene: .; CDR3aa: CASSEADRLYSYEQYF; CDR3nt: TGTGCCAGCAGTGAAGCGGACAGACTTTACTCCTACGAGCAGTACTTC
v_gene: TRBV30; j_gene: TRBJ2-3; abundance: .; d_gene: TRBD1; CDR3aa: CAWTGQDTQYF; CDR3nt: TGTGCCTGGACGGGACAGGATACGCAGTATTTT
v_gene: TRBV19; j_gene: TRBJ2-1; abundance: .; d_gene: .; CDR3aa: CASSKMDKLYNEQFF; CDR3nt: TGTGCCAGTAGTAAAATGGACAAGCTTTACAATGAGCAGTTCTTC
v_gene: TRBV27; j_gene: TRBJ2-5; abundance: .; d_gene: TRBD1; CDR3aa: CASSLYRGETQYF; CDR3nt: TGTGCCAGCAGTTTATACAGGGGAGAGACCCAGTACTTC
v_gene: TRBV6-2/TRBV6-3; j_gene: TRBJ2-7; abundance: .; d_gene: .; CDR3aa: CASSVRGYEQYF; CDR3nt: TGTGCCAGCAGTGTGCGGGGATACGAGCAGTACTTC
v_gene: TRBV5-1; j_gene: TRBJ2-3; abundance: .; d_gene: TRBD1; CDR3aa: CASSLGDRGGTDTQYF; CDR3nt: TGCGCCAGCAGCTTGGGGGACAGGGGAGGAACAGATACGCAGTATTTT
v_gene: TRBV7-9; j_gene: TRBJ1-6; abundance: medium-sized; d_gene: TRBD1; CDR3aa: CASSSGGQSSYNSPLHF; CDR3nt: TGTGCCAGCAGTTCAGGGGGCCAGAGCTCCTATAATTCACCCCTCCACTTT
v_gene: TRBV5-1; j_gene: TRBJ2-3; abundance: .; d_gene: .; CDR3aa: CASSPGLITDTQYF; CDR3nt: TGCGCCAGCAGCCCGGGACTCATCACAGATACGCAGTATTTT
v_gene: TRBV6-2/TRBV6-3; j_gene: TRBJ2-1; abundance: .; d_gene: TRBD2; CDR3aa: CASSPTAGGNEQFF; CDR3nt: TGTGCCAGCAGCCCTACAGCGGGAGGCAATGAGCAGTTCTTC
v_gene: TRBV2; j_gene: TRBJ2-1; abundance: .; d_gene: TRBD2; CDR3aa: CASSEGSGGGGEQFF; CDR3nt: TGTGCCAGCAGTGAAGGCAGCGGGGGGGGTGGTGAGCAGTTCTTC
v_gene: TRBV4-1; j_gene: TRBJ2-3; abundance: once; d_gene: .; CDR3aa: CASSQQGGGGTDTQYF; CDR3nt: TGCGCCAGCAGCCAGCAGGGCGGGGGCGGCACAGATACGCAGTATTTT
v_gene: TRBV7-9; j_gene: TRBJ1-3; abundance: .; d_gene: .; CDR3aa: CASSLVEAGLDTIYF; CDR3nt: TGTGCCAGCAGCTTAGTTGAGGCCGGCCTGGACACCATATATTTT
v_gene: TRBV10-3; j_gene: TRBJ2-7; abundance: .; d_gene: TRBD1; CDR3aa: CAISESKGTGWYEQYF; CDR3nt: TGTGCCATCAGTGAGTCGAAGGGGACAGGGTGGTACGAGCAGTACTTC
v_gene: TRBV6-6; j_gene: TRBJ2-3; abundance: many; d_gene: .; CDR3aa: CASSLGEQETSTDTQYF; CDR3nt: TGTGCCAGCAGTCTTGGGGAACAGGAAACTAGCACAGATACGCAGTATTTT
v_gene: TRBV19; j_gene: TRBJ2-3; abundance: .; d_gene: TRBD2; CDR3aa: CASSTGLAGGTSTDTQYF; CDR3nt: TGTGCCAGTAGTACAGGACTAGCGGGAGGCACGAGCACAGATACGCAGTATTTT
v_gene: TRBV6-5; j_gene: TRBJ2-3; abundance: .; d_gene: .; CDR3aa: CASTPPGTDTQYF; CDR3nt: TGTGCCAGCACCCCCCCAGGCACAGATACGCAGTATTTT
v_gene: TRBV19; j_gene: TRBJ2-7; abundance: .; d_gene: TRBD2; CDR3aa: CATGLAGAAYEQYF; CDR3nt: TGTGCCACCGGACTAGCGGGAGCCGCCTACGAGCAGTACTTC
v_gene: TRBV9; j_gene: TRBJ2-1; abundance: many; d_gene: .; CDR3aa: CASSAVAAYNEQFF; CDR3nt: TGTGCCAGCAGCGCCGTAGCAGCTTACAATGAGCAGTTCTTC
v_gene: TRBV18; j_gene: TRBJ2-5; abundance: .; d_gene: .; CDR3aa: CASHQYQETQYF; CDR3nt: TGTGCCAGTCACCAGTACCAAGAGACCCAGTACTTC
v_gene: TRBV15; j_gene: TRBJ2-7; abundance: .; d_gene: TRBD1; CDR3aa: CATSRDRGTSYEQYF; CDR3nt: TGTGCCACCAGCAGAGACAGGGGGACGTCCTACGAGCAGTACTTC
v_gene: TRBV7-2; j_gene: TRBJ2-7; abundance: .; d_gene: TRBD2; CDR3aa: CASTLFSGGPGEQYF; CDR3nt: TGTGCCAGCACCCTATTTAGCGGGGGGCCCGGGGAGCAGTACTTC
v_gene: TRBV13; j_gene: TRBJ2-7; abundance: .; d_gene: TRBD1; CDR3aa: CASNQGQGTGYEQYF; CDR3nt: TGTGCCAGCAACCAGGGACAGGGGACTGGGTACGAGCAGTACTTC
v_gene: TRBV9; j_gene: TRBJ2-1; abundance: few; d_gene: TRBD1; CDR3aa: CASSARTGFFNEQFF; CDR3nt: TGTGCCAGCAGCGCGCGGACAGGGTTTTTCAATGAGCAGTTCTTC
v_gene: TRBV7-2; j_gene: TRBJ2-7; abundance: .; d_gene: TRBD2; CDR3aa: CASSPDWGTNYEQYF; CDR3nt: TGTGCCAGCAGTCCTGACTGGGGGACTAATTACGAGCAGTACTTC
v_gene: TRBV5-6; j_gene: TRBJ2-2; abundance: few; d_gene: TRBD1; CDR3aa: CASSFGTGGTGELFF; CDR3nt: TGTGCCAGCAGCTTCGGGACAGGGGGGACCGGGGAGCTGTTTTTT
v_gene: TRBV6-5; j_gene: TRBJ2-2; abundance: .; d_gene: .; CDR3aa: CASPPVGATGELFF; CDR3nt: TGTGCCAGCCCGCCAGTGGGGGCCACCGGGGAGCTGTTTTTT
v_gene: TRBV12-3/TRBV12-4; j_gene: TRBJ2-5; abundance: once; d_gene: .; CDR3aa: CASSTGIETQYF; CDR3nt: TGTGCCAGCAGCACAGGGATAGAGACCCAGTACTTC
v_gene: TRBV7-2; j_gene: TRBJ2-1; abundance: .; d_gene: TRBD2; CDR3aa: CASSSRGTSGGVYNEQFF; CDR3nt: TGTGCCAGCAGCTCAAGAGGGACTAGCGGGGGGGTATACAATGAGCAGTTCTTC
v_gene: TRBV6-6; j_gene: TRBJ2-7; abundance: .; d_gene: .; CDR3aa: CASSPGSSYEQYF; CDR3nt: TGTGCCAGCAGTCCAGGCTCCTCCTACGAGCAGTACTTC
v_gene: TRBV11-3; j_gene: TRBJ2-3; abundance: .; d_gene: .; CDR3aa: CASSLDSVVWDTQYF; CDR3nt: TGTGCCAGCAGCTTAGATTCGGTAGTTTGGGATACGCAGTATTTT
v_gene: TRBV6-5; j_gene: TRBJ1-2; abundance: .; d_gene: TRBD1; CDR3aa: CASRLGTGYGYTF; CDR3nt: TGTGCCAGCAGACTCGGGACAGGTTATGGCTACACCTTC
v_gene: TRBV7-9; j_gene: TRBJ2-7; abundance: .; d_gene: .; CDR3aa: CASSYSSSVEQYF; CDR3nt: TGTGCCAGCAGCTACAGTTCCTCAGTCGAGCAGTACTTC
v_gene: TRBV7-7; j_gene: TRBJ2-1; abundance: .; d_gene: TRBD1; CDR3aa: CASSLGRGYVDEQFF; CDR3nt: TGTGCTAGCAGCTTGGGCAGGGGGTATGTGGATGAGCAGTTCTTC
v_gene: TRBV6-5; j_gene: TRBJ1-2; abundance: .; d_gene: TRBD1; CDR3aa: CASSPWTGGYGYTF; CDR3nt: TGTGCCAGCAGCCCCTGGACAGGGGGCTATGGCTACACCTTC
v_gene: TRBV9; j_gene: TRBJ1-1; abundance: once; d_gene: TRBD1; CDR3aa: CASSKGTDLMNTEAFF; CDR3nt: TGTGCCAGCAGCAAAGGGACAGATCTGATGAACACTGAAGCTTTCTTT
v_gene: TRBV12-5; j_gene: TRBJ2-3; abundance: .; d_gene: TRBD2; CDR3aa: CASGLGEGSRTDTQYF; CDR3nt: TGTGCTAGTGGTTTGGGGGAGGGGTCTCGCACAGATACGCAGTATTTT
v_gene: TRBV4-2; j_gene: TRBJ2-2; abundance: once; d_gene: .; CDR3aa: CASSQERRGGVTGELFF; CDR3nt: TGTGCCAGCAGCCAAGAAAGGAGAGGAGGGGTCACCGGGGAGCTGTTTTTT
v_gene: TRBV12-3/TRBV12-4; j_gene: TRBJ1-2; abundance: .; d_gene: .; CDR3aa: CASSLEGYGYTF; CDR3nt: TGTGCCAGCAGTTTAGAGGGGTATGGCTACACCTTC
v_gene: TRBV6-2/TRBV6-3; j_gene: TRBJ1-2; abundance: .; d_gene: .; CDR3aa: CASSYPTGYGYTF; CDR3nt: TGTGCCAGCAGTTACCCGACAGGTTATGGCTACACCTTC